These 23 T cell receptor beta chains were sequenced from one sample in a study of PD-1 blockade in classical Hodgkin lymphoma. There was relapse after autologous stem cell transplantation in every patient, and there was variation in brentuximab vedotin exposure. Purification of CD4+ T cells from thawed PBMCs was achieved by magnetic negative selection. The table came from immunoSEQ multiplex PCR; TCRdb's copy has only in-frame clones and leaves some out. The data hold about 35,000 clones, with more than 80% observed a single time. The source was CD4+ T cells from blood, collected at baseline. The receptors shown here come from a human donor with classical Hodgkin lymphoma.

V and J are TRBV7-3 and TRBJ2-5, with 14 bases aligning to TRBD2. Germline V gives CDR1 SGHTA, CDR2 FQGTGA. Germline trimming cut 5 bases from V and 4 bases from J; bases unmatched to any gene: 3. The CDR3 has 15 amino acids. The CDR3 region is CASSRGLAGVETQYF. CDR3 bases: TGTGCCAGCAGCCGGGGACTAGCGGGAGTAGAGACCCAGTACTTC. The entire variable domain, with the rest obtained from reference TRBV7-3 and TRBJ2-5, is as follows: GAGVSQTPSNKVTEKGKYVELRCDPISGHTALYWYRQSLGQGPEFLIYFQGTGAADDSGLPNDRFFAVRPEGSVSTLKIQRTERGDSAVYLCASSRGLAGVETQYFGPGTRLLVL.

In this sample, this clone turned up once. The chain has TRBV6-5 and TRBJ1-1; possible D gene TRBD1, 6 bases. CDR3 length: 15 amino acids. Germline CDR1 is MNHEY and CDR2 is SVGAGI. The V and J ends lost 2 bases and 5 bases respectively, with 15 bases between them. The CDR3 DNA follows: TGTGCCAGCAGTTACAGGGGGGTAGGGGGGACTGAAGCTTTCTTT. This codes for CASSYRGVGGTEAFF.

The chain has TRBV5-6 and TRBJ1-4; D remains ambiguous. The V and J ends lost 5 bases and 8 bases respectively, with 13 bases between them. The CDR3 runs 13 residues. The V gene's germline CDR1 is SGHDT and CDR2 YYEEEE. The CDR3 DNA follows: TGTGCCAGCAGACCCGGACTAAGGGAAAAACTGTTTTTT. Protein product: CASRPGLREKLFF.

The chain is built from TRBV29-1 and TRBJ2-5, with 9 nucleotides matching TRBD2. V was pared by 5 bases and J by 4 bases, with 5 bases of the junction left unmatched. This CDR3 comprises 13 residues. CDR1 is SQVTM and CDR2 is ANQGSEA in the germline V gene. Here the CDR3 DNA reads TGCAGCGTTCGGCGGGAGGGGCGAGAGACCCAGTACTTC. It codes for CSVRREGRETQYF.

This sequence joins TRBV6-4 and TRBJ1-2; D is unresolved. The CDR3 spans 13 residues. Per germline, CDR1 MRHNA and CDR2 SNTAGT. Trimming cost V 6 bases and J 3 bases, with 11 bases left between them. The CDR3 region has the DNA TGTGCCAGCAGGCGGTCGAACGACTATGGCTACACCTTC. This sequence encodes CASRRSNDYGYTF.

The CDR3, as DNA: TGTGCCAGTAGTGAGCAGGGAACAAACACCATATATTTT. Its translation is CASSEQGTNTIYF. The gene calls are TRBV19 and TRBJ1-3; D may be TRBD1 (5 bases). The CDR3 length is 13 residues. The ends were cut back, 5 bases at V and 6 bases at J, with 11 bases in the middle. CDR1 is LNHDA, CDR2 SQIVND, per germline (reference sequence).

The chain uses TRBV2 and TRBJ1-2, with TRBD1 identical over 7 bases. Germline V gene sequence: CDR1 SNHLY, CDR2 FYNNEI. CDR3 length equals 13 residues. V shed 6 bases, J shed 7 bases, and the junction held 8 bases outside the gene matches. The CDR3 reads CASSSGQFSGYTF. The CDR3, as DNA: TGTGCCAGCAGCTCGGGACAGTTTAGTGGCTACACCTTC.

The chain carries TRBV25-1 and TRBJ1-2; D gene unclear. CDR1 is MGHDK and CDR2 is SYGVNS in the germline V gene. The CDR3 is made up of 12 amino acids. The V end was cut by 2 bases, the J end by 4 bases, with 5 bases between. CDR3 nucleotides: TGTGCCAGCAGTGAACGGAGCTATGGCTACACCTTC. Its translation: CASSERSYGYTF.

This chain joins TRBV10-2 and TRBJ2-7; D may be TRBD2 (6 bases). The germline CDR1 and CDR2 sequences are WSHSY and SAAADI. This CDR3 spans 14 amino acids. Trimming removed 3 bases at V and 6 bases at J, with 15 bases between. CDR3 amino acids: CASSDSGRVGEQYF. Written as DNA, the CDR3 is TGCGCCAGCAGTGATTCCGGGAGAGTTGGCGAGCAGTACTTC.

The chain joins TRBV16 to TRBJ1-5; D remains unclear. The CDR3 loop spans 15 amino acids. V was trimmed by 0 bases and J by 2 bases, leaving 8 bases between them. Germline values: CDR1 KGHSY, CDR2 FQNENV. For the CDR3, the DNA is TGTGCCAGCAGCCAATCGAGGGCTGGCAATCAGCCCCAGCATTTT. It translates to CASSQSRAGNQPQHF.

V gene TRBV7-3 combines with J gene TRBJ2-3, with D unresolved. Germline CDR1 reads SGHTA; CDR2 reads FQGTGA. The germline V and J ends were trimmed by 4 bases and 2 bases, with 16 bases remaining between them. The CDR3 extends over 16 amino acids. CDR3: CASSSRLGQNTDTQYF. Here the CDR3 DNA reads TGTGCCAGCAGCTCGCGCCTCGGTCAAAACACAGATACGCAGTATTTT.

The V call is TRBV10-3, the J call TRBJ2-6, with D uncertain. The CDR3 is made up of 15 amino acids. Per the germline V gene, CDR1 is ENHRY and CDR2 is SYGVKD. Trimming stripped 3 bases from V and 1 base from J, with 7 bases between. As DNA, the CDR3 is TGTGCCATCAGTGACACCTCGTCTGGGGCCAACGTCCTGACTTTC. It translates to CAISDTSSGANVLTF.

This clone was detected only once. The V gene is TRBV7-3, the J gene TRBJ2-1; D possibly matches TRBD1 or TRBD2 (7 bases each). Trimming took 5 bases from V and 12 from J, leaving 23 bases between them. From germline, CDR1 is SGHTA and CDR2 FQGTGA. The CDR3 contains 15 residues. CDR3 loop: CASSPLGQGGGRQFF. The CDR3 DNA reads TGTGCCAGCAGCCCGCTTGGGCAGGGGGGCGGGAGGCAGTTCTTC. The entire variable domain, with the rest obtained from reference TRBV7-3 and TRBJ2-1, is as follows: GAGVSQTPSNKVTEKGKYVELRCDPISGHTALYWYRQSLGQGPEFLIYFQGTGAADDSGLPNDRFFAVRPEGSVSTLKIQRTERGDSAVYLCASSPLGQGGGRQFFGPGTRLTVL.

V is TRBV30 and J is TRBJ2-5; 12 bases agree with TRBD2. CDR1 and CDR2 from the germline V gene are GTSNPN and SVGIG (reference sequence). Trimming at V came to 2 bases and at J to 1 base, leaving 5 bases not matched to a gene. CDR3 length equals 16 residues. This CDR3 reads CAWSTGLAGLQETQYF. The CDR3 coding sequence is TGTGCCTGGAGTACCGGACTAGCGGGGCTCCAAGAGACCCAGTACTTC.

This chain links TRBV5-1 with TRBJ2-7; the D gene is possibly TRBD2 (5 bases). Germline V gene sequence: CDR1 SGHRS, CDR2 YFSETQ. With 4 bases removed from V and 7 bases from J, the gap between germline ends came to 21 bases. This CDR3 is 15 amino acids long. CDR3 nucleotides: TGCGCCAGCAGCCCCGGCGGGTCCTTATCGGGGGAGCAGTACTTC. Translation gives CASSPGGSLSGEQYF.

The chain combines TRBV27 with TRBJ2-7; 13 positions match TRBD2. This CDR3 region has 19 residues. CDR1 is MNHEY and CDR2 is SMNVEV in the germline V gene (reference sequence). The ends lost 3 bases at V and 3 bases at J; junction bases unmatched: 14. The CDR3 nucleotides are TGTGCCAGCAGTTTTCGGGGACTAGCGGGGAGAGGGGCTAACTACGAGCAGTACTTC. It translates to CASSFRGLAGRGANYEQYF.

The count of this clone is one. The CDR3 coding sequence is TGTGCCAGCAGCACCCGACTAGCGGCGAACACCGGGGAGCTGTTTTTT. Amino acids: CASSTRLAANTGELFF. The rearrangement links TRBV7-2 to TRBJ2-2; 9 nucleotides align to TRBD2. V was clipped by 5 bases and J by 0 bases; unmatched bases: 4. The germline V gene encodes CDR1 SGHTA and CDR2 FQGNSA. The CDR3 consists of 16 residues.

The chain employs TRBV30 and TRBJ2-1; D remains ambiguous. Germline-derived CDR1 and CDR2 are GTSNPN and SVGIG (reference sequence). The germline V and J ends were trimmed by 0 bases and 6 bases, with 6 bases remaining between them. This CDR3 is 12 amino acids long. DNA of the CDR3: TGTGCCTGGAGTGTACATCCCAATGAGCAGTTCTTC. Translating it yields CAWSVHPNEQFF.

V gene TRBV7-8 combines with J gene TRBJ2-7; the D gene is possibly TRBD1 (5 bases). V was cut by 1 base and J by 2 bases, with 12 bases left in between. The CDR3 spans 15 residues. Per germline, CDR1 SGHVS and CDR2 FQNEAQ. The CDR3 loop reads CASSLEAGNTYEQYF. As DNA, the CDR3 is TGTGCCAGCAGCTTAGAGGCAGGGAATACCTACGAGCAGTACTTC.

This clone was recorded only once. The rearrangement joins TRBV29-1 to TRBJ2-3, with D possibly being TRBD2 (6 bases). CDR1 is SQVTM, CDR2 ANQGSEA, per germline. The CDR3 loop spans 10 amino acids. The germline V and J ends were trimmed by 7 bases and 6 bases, with 8 bases remaining between them. The CDR3 is CSGGVDTQYF. The CDR3 DNA follows: TGCAGCGGGGGGGTGGATACGCAGTATTTT.

In this sample, this clone turned up once. V usage is TRBV5-1 and J usage is TRBJ2-6; D is undetermined. Trimming left V 4 bases short and J 2 bases short, with 10 bases between. Looked up from germline, CDR1 is SGHRS and CDR2 is YFSETQ. The CDR3 loop spans 15 amino acids. The CDR3 DNA reads as TGCGCCAGCAGCCCTCCGGAGACTGGGGCCAACGTCCTGACTTTC. Protein sequence: CASSPPETGANVLTF.

The chain couples TRBV6-6 to TRBJ2-7; either TRBD1 or TRBD2 may fit D (5 bases each). Germline CDR1 MNHNY, CDR2 SVGAGI (reference sequence). The CDR3 spans 14 residues. The V gene lost 0 bases and the J gene lost 7 bases, with 13 bases spanning the gap. The CDR3: CASSYSGAPGEQYF. The CDR3 nucleotides read TGTGCCAGCAGTTACTCCGGGGCCCCGGGGGAGCAGTACTTC.

The chain recombines TRBV14 with TRBJ2-1; 8 positions match TRBD1. V was pared by 4 bases and J by 6 bases, with 5 bases of the junction left unmatched. The CDR3 length is 14 residues. Per the germline V gene, CDR1 is SGHDN and CDR2 is FVKESK. For the CDR3, the DNA is TGTGCCAGCAGCCTCCGGACAGGGCGCAATGAGCAGTTCTTC. This sequence encodes CASSLRTGRNEQFF.